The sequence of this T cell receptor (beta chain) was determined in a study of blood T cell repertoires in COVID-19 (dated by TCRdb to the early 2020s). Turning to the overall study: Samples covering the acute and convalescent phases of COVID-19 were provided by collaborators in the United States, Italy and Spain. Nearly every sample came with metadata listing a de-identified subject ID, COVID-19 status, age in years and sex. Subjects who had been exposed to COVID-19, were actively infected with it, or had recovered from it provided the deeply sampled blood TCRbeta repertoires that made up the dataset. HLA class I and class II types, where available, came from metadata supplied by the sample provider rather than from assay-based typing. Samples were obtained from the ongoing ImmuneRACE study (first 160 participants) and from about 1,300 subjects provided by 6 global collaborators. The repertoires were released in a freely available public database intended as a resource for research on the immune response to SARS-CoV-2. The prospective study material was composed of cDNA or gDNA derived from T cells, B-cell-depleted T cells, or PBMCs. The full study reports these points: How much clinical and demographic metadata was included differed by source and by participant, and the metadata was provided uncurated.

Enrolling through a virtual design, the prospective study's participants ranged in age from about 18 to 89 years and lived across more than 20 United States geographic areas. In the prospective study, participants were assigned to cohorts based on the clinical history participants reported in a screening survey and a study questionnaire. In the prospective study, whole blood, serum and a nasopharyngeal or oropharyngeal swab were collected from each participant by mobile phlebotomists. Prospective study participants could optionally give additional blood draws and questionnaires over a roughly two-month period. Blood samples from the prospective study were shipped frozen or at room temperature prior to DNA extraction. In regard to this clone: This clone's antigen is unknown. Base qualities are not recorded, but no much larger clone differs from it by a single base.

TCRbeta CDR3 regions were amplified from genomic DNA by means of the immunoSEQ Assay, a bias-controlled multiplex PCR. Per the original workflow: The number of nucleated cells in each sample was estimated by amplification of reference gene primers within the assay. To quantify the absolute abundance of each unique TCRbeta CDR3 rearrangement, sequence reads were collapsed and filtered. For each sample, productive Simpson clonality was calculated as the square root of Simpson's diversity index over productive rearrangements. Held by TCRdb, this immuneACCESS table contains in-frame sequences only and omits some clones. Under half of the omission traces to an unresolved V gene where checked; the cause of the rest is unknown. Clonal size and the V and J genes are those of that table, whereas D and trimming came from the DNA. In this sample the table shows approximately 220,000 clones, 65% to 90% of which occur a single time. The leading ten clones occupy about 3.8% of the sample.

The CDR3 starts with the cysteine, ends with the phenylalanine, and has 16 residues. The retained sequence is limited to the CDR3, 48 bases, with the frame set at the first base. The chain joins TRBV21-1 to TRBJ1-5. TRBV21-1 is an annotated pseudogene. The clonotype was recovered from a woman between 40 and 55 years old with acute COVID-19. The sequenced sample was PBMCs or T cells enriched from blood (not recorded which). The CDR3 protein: CASSKELGGSTQPQHF. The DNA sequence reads TGTGCCAGCAGCAAAGAGTTAGGAGGGTCTACGCAGCCCCAGCATTTT.